The entry that follows covers one TCR beta chain sequence. Its antigen is unidentified. This sample was included in a study of T cell clonotyping in hematopoietic cell transplantation. Study outcomes and limitations: CD4 and CD8 repertoire contributions could not be separated without sorting.

The protocol was immunoSEQ multiplex PCR, while the TCRdb copy is restricted to in-frame clones and leaves out a portion. Found here are 12,000 to 15,000 clones, around 97% of them singletons; the top ten hold less than 5%. The CDR3 length is 15 residues. Trimming left V 5 bases short and J 2 bases short, with 13 bases between. Germline values: CDR1 SEHNR, CDR2 FQNEAQ (reference sequence). The sequencing used peripheral blood mononuclear cells, collected 30 days after allogeneic stem cell transplant. This chain connects TRBV7-9 to TRBJ1-5; perhaps TRBD1 as D (5 bases). The receptor was isolated from a female patient in her 50s who had an allogeneic stem cell transplant from an unrelated donor, so T cells may come from the graft donor. Some clones in this sample may be carry-over from other donors' samples. The CDR3 loop is CASSGGGQGNQPQHF. In DNA form, the CDR3 reads TGTGCCAGCAGCGGGGGGGGTCAGGGCAATCAGCCCCAGCATTTT. Full variable domain (remainder filled in from reference TRBV7-9 and TRBJ1-5): DTGVSQNPRHKITKRGQNVTFRCDPISEHNRLYWYRQTLGQGPEFLTYFQNEAQLEKSRLLSDRFSAERPKGSFSTLEIQRTEQGDSAMYLCASSGGGQGNQPQHFGDGTRLSIL.